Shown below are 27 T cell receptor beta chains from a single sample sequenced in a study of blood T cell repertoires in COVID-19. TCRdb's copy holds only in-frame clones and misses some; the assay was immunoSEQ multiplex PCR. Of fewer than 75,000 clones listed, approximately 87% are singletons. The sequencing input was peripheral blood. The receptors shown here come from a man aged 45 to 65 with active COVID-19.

CDR3 sequence reads: CATSDGLPGLSEQYF. Written as DNA, the CDR3 is TGTGCCACCAGTGACGGACTGCCTGGGCTTTCGGAGCAGTACTTC. The rearrangement joins TRBV24-1 to TRBJ2-7, with D possibly being TRBD2 (5 bases). Germline loops: CDR1 KGHDR, CDR2 SFDVKD. This CDR3 contains 15 residues. V was clipped by 4 bases and J by 7 bases, with 19 bases between them.

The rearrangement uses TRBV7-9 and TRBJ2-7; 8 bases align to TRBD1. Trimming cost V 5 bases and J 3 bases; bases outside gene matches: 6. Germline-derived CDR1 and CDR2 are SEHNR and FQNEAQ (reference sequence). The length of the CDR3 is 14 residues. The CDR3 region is CASSVRDRSYEQYF. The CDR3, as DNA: TGTGCCAGCAGCGTAAGGGACAGGAGCTACGAGCAGTACTTC.

For the CDR3, the DNA is TGTGCCAGCAGTTTCCGCGGGGGGCACACAGATACGCAGTATTTT. It encodes CASSFRGGHTDTQYF. This chain joins TRBV27 and TRBJ2-3; TRBD2 agrees at 8 bases. Trimming removed 3 bases from V and 2 bases from J; junction bases left unmatched: 4. Germline CDR1 and CDR2: MNHEY and SMNVEV (reference sequence). CDR3 length equals 15 residues.

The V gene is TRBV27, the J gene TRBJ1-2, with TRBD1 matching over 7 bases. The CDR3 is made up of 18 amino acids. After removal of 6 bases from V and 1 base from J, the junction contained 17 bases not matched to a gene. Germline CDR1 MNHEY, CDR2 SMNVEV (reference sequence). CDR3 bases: TGTGCCAGCAGCAGAAAGCCCCCTGACAGGGCTAATAACTATGGCTACACCTTC. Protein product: CASSRKPPDRANNYGYTF.

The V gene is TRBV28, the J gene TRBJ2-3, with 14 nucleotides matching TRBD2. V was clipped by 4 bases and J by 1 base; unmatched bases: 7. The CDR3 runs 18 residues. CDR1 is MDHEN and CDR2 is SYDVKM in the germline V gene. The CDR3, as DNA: TGTGCCAGCAGTTGGTTGACTAGCGGGAGGGTGGGCACAGATACGCAGTATTTT. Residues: CASSWLTSGRVGTDTQYF. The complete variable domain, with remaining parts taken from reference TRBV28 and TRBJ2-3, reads DVKVTQSSRYLVKRTGEKVFLECVQDMDHENMFWYRQDPGLGLRLIYFSYDVKMKEKGDIPEGYSVSREKKERFSLILESASTNQTSMYLCASSWLTSGRVGTDTQYFGPGTRLTVL.

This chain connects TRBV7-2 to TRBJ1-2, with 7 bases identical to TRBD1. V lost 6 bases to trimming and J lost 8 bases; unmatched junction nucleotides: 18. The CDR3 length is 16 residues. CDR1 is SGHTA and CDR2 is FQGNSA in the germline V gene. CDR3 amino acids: CASSRGGASIFGGYTF. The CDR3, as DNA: TGTGCCAGCAGTCGAGGGGGCGCGTCCATCTTCGGGGGCTACACCTTC.

CDR3 sequence (DNA): TGTGCCAGTAAGTCAACGGGAAAAGGGATCAATCAGCCCCAGCATTTT. This sequence encodes CASKSTGKGINQPQHF. The chain joins TRBV19 to TRBJ1-5; D uncertain. V was pared by 7 bases and J by 3 bases, with 19 bases between. The germline CDR1 and CDR2 sequences are LNHDA and SQIVND (reference sequence). The CDR3 sequence is 16 residues long.

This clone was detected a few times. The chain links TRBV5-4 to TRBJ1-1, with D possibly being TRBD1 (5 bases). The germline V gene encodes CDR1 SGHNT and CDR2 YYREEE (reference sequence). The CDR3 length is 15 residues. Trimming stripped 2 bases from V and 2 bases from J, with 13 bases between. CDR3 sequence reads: CASSLGRGINTEAFF. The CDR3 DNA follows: TGTGCCAGCAGCTTAGGGAGGGGAATAAACACTGAAGCTTTCTTT.

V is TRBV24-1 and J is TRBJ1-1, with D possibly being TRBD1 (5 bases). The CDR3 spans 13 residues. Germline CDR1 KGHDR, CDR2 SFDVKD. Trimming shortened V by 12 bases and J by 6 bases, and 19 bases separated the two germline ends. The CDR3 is CASRKGNGAEAFF. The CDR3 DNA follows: TGTGCCTCAAGAAAGGGGAATGGGGCTGAAGCTTTCTTT.

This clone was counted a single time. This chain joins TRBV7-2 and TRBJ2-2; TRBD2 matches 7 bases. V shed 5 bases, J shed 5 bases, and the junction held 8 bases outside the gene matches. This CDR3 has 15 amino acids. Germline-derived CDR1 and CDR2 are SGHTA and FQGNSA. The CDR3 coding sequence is TGTGCCAGCAGCAATTTCGGGACTAATACCGGGGAGCTGTTTTTT. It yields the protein CASSNFGTNTGELFF.

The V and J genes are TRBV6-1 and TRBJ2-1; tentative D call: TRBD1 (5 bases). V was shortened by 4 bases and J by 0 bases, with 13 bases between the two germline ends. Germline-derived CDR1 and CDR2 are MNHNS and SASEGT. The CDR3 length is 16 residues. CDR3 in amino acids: CASSAQQVRSYNEQFF. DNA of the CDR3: TGTGCCAGCAGTGCGCAACAGGTACGCTCCTACAATGAGCAGTTCTTC.

CDR3 sequence (DNA): TGTGCCAGTAGTATAGAGGACAGGCCGGGGGAAAAACTGTTTTTT. Its protein product is CASSIEDRPGEKLFF. The chain links TRBV19 to TRBJ1-4; 7 positions match TRBD1. Trimming at V came to 0 bases and at J to 8 bases, leaving 6 bases not matched to a gene. Per the germline V gene, CDR1 is LNHDA and CDR2 is SQIVND (reference sequence). The CDR3 runs 15 residues.

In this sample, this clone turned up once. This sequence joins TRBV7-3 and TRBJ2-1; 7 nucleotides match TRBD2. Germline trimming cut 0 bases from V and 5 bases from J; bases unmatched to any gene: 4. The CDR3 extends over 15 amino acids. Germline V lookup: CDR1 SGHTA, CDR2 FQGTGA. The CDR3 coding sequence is TGTGCCAGCAGCTTAACCCCCGGGACTAACAATGAGCAGTTCTTC. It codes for CASSLTPGTNNEQFF. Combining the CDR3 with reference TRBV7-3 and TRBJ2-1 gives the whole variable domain GAGVSQTPSNKVTEKGKYVELRCDPISGHTALYWYRQSLGQGPEFLIYFQGTGAADDSGLPNDRFFAVRPEGSVSTLKIQRTERGDSAVYLCASSLTPGTNNEQFFGPGTRLTVL.

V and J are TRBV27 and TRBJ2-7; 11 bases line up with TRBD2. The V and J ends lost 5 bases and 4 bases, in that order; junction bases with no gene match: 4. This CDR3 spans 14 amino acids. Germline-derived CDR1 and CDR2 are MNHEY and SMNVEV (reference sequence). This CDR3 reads CASSLTSGSYEQYF. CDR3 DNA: TGTGCCAGCAGTCTCACTAGCGGGAGTTACGAGCAGTACTTC.

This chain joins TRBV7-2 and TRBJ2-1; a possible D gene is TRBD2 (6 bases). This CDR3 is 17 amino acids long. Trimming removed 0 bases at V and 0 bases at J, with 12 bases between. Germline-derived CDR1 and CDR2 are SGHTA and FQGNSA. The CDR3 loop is CASSLAGGISSYNEQFF. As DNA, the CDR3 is TGTGCCAGCAGCTTAGCCGGCGGGATAAGCTCCTACAATGAGCAGTTCTTC.

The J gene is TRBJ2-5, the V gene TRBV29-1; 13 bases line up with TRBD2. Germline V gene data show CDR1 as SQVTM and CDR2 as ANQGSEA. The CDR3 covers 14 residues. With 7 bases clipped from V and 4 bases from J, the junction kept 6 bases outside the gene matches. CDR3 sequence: CSAGLAGVRETQYF. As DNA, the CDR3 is TGCAGCGCAGGACTAGCGGGAGTTAGAGAGACCCAGTACTTC.

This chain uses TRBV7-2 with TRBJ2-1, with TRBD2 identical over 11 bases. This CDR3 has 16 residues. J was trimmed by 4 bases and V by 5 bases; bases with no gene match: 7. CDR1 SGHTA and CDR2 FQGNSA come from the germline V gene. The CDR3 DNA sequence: TGTGCCAGCAGCCCGAGACTAGCGGGGAGTTACAATGAGCAGTTCTTC. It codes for CASSPRLAGSYNEQFF.

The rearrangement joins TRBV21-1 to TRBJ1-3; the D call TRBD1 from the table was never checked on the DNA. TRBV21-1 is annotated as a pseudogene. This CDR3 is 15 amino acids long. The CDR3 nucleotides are TGTGCCAACGTTGGGACAGTTAACTCTGGAAACACCATATATTTT. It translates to CANVGTVNSGNTIYF.

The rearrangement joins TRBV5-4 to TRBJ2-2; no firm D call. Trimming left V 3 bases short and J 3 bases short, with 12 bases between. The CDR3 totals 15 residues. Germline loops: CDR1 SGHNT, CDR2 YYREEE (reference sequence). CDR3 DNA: TGTGCCAGCAGCTCTAACCCGCCCCACACCGGGGAGCTGTTTTTT. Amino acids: CASSSNPPHTGELFF.

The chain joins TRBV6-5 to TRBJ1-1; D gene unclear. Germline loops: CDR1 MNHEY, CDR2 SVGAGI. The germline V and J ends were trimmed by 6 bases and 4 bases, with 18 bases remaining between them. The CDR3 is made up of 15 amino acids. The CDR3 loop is CASSSKGRGSTEAFF. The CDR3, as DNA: TGTGCCAGCAGCTCGAAAGGGAGAGGGAGCACTGAAGCTTTCTTT.

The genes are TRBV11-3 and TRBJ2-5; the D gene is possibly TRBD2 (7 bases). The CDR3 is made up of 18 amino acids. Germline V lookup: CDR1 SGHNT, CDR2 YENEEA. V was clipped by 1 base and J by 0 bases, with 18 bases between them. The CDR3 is CASSLVLGRGAHQETQYF. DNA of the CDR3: TGTGCCAGCAGCTTAGTTTTGGGTCGGGGGGCCCACCAAGAGACCCAGTACTTC. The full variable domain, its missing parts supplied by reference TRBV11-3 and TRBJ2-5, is EAGVVQSPRYKIIEKKQPVAFWCNPISGHNTLYWYLQNLGQGPELLIRYENEEAVDDSQLPKDRFSAERLKGVDSTLKIQPAELGDSAVYLCASSLVLGRGAHQETQYFGPGTRLLVL.

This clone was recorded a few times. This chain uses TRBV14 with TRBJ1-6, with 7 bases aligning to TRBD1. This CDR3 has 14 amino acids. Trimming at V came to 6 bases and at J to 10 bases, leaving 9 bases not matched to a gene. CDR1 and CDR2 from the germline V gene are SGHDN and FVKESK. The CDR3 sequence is CASSSRQGGSPLHF. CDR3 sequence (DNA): TGTGCCAGCAGTTCGAGACAGGGTGGGTCACCCCTCCACTTT. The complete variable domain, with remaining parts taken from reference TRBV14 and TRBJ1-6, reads EAGVTQFPSHSVIEKGQTVTLRCDPISGHDNLYWYRRVMGKEIKFLLHFVKESKQDESGMPNNRFLAERTGGTYSTLKVQPAELEDSGVYFCASSSRQGGSPLHFGNGTRLTVT.

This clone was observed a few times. In DNA, the CDR3 is TGCAGTGCTAGTTCGGGTGAAACCTACGAGCAGTACTTC. It yields the protein CSASSGETYEQYF. This rearrangement joins TRBV20-1 to TRBJ2-7; D ambiguous. V was cut by 3 bases and J by 2 bases, with 11 bases left in between. The CDR3 has 13 residues. Germline-derived CDR1 and CDR2 are DFQATT and SNEGSKA (reference sequence).

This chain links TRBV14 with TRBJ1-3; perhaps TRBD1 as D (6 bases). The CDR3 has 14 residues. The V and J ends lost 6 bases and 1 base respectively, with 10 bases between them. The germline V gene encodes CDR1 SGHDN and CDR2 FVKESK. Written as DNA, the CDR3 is TGTGCCAGCAGACAGGGCGGGTCTGGAAACACCATATATTTT. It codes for CASRQGGSGNTIYF.

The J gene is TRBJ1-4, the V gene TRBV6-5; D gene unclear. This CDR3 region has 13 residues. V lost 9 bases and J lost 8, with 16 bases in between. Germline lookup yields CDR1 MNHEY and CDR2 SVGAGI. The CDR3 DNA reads TGTGCCAGTTCCCAACCGGGAAACGAAAAACTGTTTTTT. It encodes CASSQPGNEKLFF.

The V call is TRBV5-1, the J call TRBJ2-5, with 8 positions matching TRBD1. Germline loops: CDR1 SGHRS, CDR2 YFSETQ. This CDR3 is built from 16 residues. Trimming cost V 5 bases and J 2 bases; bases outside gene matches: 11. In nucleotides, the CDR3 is TGCGCCAGCAGATCTGGACAGGGAACCCTTCAAGAGACCCAGTACTTC. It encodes CASRSGQGTLQETQYF.

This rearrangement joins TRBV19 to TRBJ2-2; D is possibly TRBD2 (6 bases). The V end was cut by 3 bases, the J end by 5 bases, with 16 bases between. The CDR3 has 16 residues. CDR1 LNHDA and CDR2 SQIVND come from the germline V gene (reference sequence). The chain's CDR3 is CASSMGRAGWTGELFF. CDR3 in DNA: TGTGCCAGTAGTATGGGTCGGGCGGGATGGACCGGGGAGCTGTTTTTT.